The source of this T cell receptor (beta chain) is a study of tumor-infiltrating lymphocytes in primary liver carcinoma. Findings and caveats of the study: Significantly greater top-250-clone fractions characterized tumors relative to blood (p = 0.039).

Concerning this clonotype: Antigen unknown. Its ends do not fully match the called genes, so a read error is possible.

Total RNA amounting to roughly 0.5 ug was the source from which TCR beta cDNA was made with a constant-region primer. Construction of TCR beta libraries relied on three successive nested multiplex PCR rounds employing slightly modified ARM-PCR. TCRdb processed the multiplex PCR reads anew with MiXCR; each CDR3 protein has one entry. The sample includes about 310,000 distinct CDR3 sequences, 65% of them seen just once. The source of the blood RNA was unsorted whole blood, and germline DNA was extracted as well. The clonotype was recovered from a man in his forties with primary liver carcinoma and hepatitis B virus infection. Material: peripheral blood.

Here the CDR3 reads CTSSLVGAGRQFF. CDR3 DNA: TGTACCAGCAGTTTAGTTGGCGCGGGGCGGCAGTTCTTC. V and J are TRBV12-3 or TRBV12-4 and TRBJ2-1; D possibly corresponds to TRBD2 (6 bases). CDR3 length equals 13 residues.